Below, 5 T cell receptor beta chains from the same sample are listed, as sequenced in a study of cytomegalovirus exposure and HLA in healthy donors. In the PCR, 60 Vbeta and 13 Jbeta primers were used. The assay was immunoSEQ multiplex PCR, and TCRdb's table has in-frame clones only and misses some. Seen here are some 190,000 clones, around 77% observed once, and the top ten hold about 2.1%. Material for sequencing was PBMCs. These receptor sequences come from a woman aged 25-40 years in good health and CMV-seronegative.

V and J are TRBV5-1 and TRBJ1-4; D not certain. Germline V lookup: CDR1 SGHRS, CDR2 YFSETQ. The CDR3 extends over 13 amino acids. Trimming took 0 bases from V and 8 from J, leaving 8 bases between them. The CDR3 DNA follows: TGCGCCAGCAGCTTGGAGGGAGGGGAAAAACTGTTTTTT. Encoded protein: CASSLEGGEKLFF. Using reference TRBV5-1 and TRBJ1-4 for the parts outside the CDR3, the full variable domain is KAGVTQTPRYLIKTRGQQVTLSCSPISGHRSVSWYQQTPGQGLQFLFEYFSETQRNKGNFPGRFSGRQFSNSRSEMNVSTLELGDSALYLCASSLEGGEKLFFGSGTQLSVL.

The rearrangement links TRBV27 to TRBJ1-2; D perhaps matches TRBD1 (5 bases). V dropped 9 bases and J dropped 4 bases, with 15 bases sitting between them. This CDR3 contains 13 residues. CDR1 and CDR2 (germline): MNHEY, SMNVEV (reference sequence). CDR3 sequence (DNA): TGTGCCAGTGGTTTACAGGCCTTCTATGGCTACACCTTC. Translation gives CASGLQAFYGYTF.

The chain links TRBV5-6 to TRBJ1-1; D is perhaps TRBD1 (6 bases). The CDR3 totals 17 residues. The ends were cut back, 4 bases at V and 0 bases at J, with 19 bases in the middle. The germline V gene has CDR1 SGHDT and CDR2 YYEEEE. The CDR3 coding sequence is TGTGCCAGCAGCCCCGGCAGGGGCCTCTCCTTGAACACTGAAGCTTTCTTT. As protein: CASSPGRGLSLNTEAFF.

The V and J genes are TRBV4-1 and TRBJ2-7; 7 bases are a match to TRBD1. Germline V lookup: CDR1 MGHRA, CDR2 YSYEKL. J was trimmed by 3 bases and V by 3 bases; bases with no gene match: 17. This CDR3 has 18 amino acids. The CDR3 region is CASSQVIGGSNFIYEQYF. The CDR3 region has the DNA TGCGCCAGCAGCCAGGTAATAGGGGGCTCCAATTTTATCTACGAGCAGTACTTC.

CDR3 region: CASSLTGGLGETQYF. The CDR3, as DNA: TGTGCCAGCAGCTTAACAGGGGGCTTGGGAGAGACCCAGTACTTC. J is TRBJ2-5 and V is TRBV7-3; 7 positions match TRBD1. The J segment lost 4 bases and the V segment lost 0 bases, leaving 5 bases of the junction unmatched. Germline V gene sequence: CDR1 SGHTA, CDR2 FQGTGA. The CDR3 runs 15 residues.